This section outlines one T cell receptor (beta chain) sequence together with its context. In the original workflow: Using reference gene primer amplification, nucleated cell counts were estimated. Profiling relied on immunoSEQ multiplex PCR, and the TCRdb table lists in-frame clones only, not all of them. The D gene and trimming were derived from the DNA, and the V and J assignments and clone size from that table. The top ten clones hold approximately 15% of a sample with roughly 100,000 clones, roughly 85% of them seen once. CDR1 is MNHEY, CDR2 SVGEGT, per germline. The CDR3 loop spans 13 amino acids. Trimming took 0 bases from V and 6 from J, leaving 8 bases between them. The data originate from a study of blood T cell repertoires in COVID-19. Study in general: Acute-phase and convalescent COVID-19 samples originated in the United States, Italy and Spain. PBMCs, B-cell-depleted T cells, or T cells were the source of the cDNA or gDNA that made up the material.

The sequenced sample was peripheral blood. This sequence joins TRBV6-2 or TRBV6-3 and TRBJ1-2; D is unresolved. This TCR came from a woman older than 75 with acute or convalescent COVID-19. As DNA, the CDR3 is TGTGCCAGCAGTTACTCGAGAAAAGATGGCTACACCTTC. This codes for CASSYSRKDGYTF.